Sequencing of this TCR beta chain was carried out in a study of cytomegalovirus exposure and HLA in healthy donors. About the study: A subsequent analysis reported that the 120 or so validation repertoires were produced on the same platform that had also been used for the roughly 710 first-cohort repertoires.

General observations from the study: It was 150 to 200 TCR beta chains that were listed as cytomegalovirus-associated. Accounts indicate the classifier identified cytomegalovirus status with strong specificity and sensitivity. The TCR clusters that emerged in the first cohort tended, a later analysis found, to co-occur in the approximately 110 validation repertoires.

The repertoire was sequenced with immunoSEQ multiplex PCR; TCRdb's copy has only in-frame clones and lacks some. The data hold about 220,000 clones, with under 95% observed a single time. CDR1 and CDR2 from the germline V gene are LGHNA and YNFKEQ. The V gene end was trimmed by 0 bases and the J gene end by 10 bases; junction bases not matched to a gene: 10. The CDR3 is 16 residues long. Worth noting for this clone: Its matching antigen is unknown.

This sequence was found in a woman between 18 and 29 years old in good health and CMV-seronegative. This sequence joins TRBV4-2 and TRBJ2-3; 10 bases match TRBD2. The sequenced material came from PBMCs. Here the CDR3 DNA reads TGTGCCAGCAGCCAAGAGGGAGCGGGAGGGCCTAGGGCGCAGTATTTT. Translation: CASSQEGAGGPRAQYF.